This T cell receptor beta chain came from a study of CD8 T cells in Susac syndrome. Germline V lookup: CDR1 DFQATT, CDR2 SNEGSKA (reference sequence). CDR3 length: 13 residues. Deletions cut 3 bases from V and 4 bases from J, with 12 bases between. Study conclusions and caveats: The study admitted that it had a relatively small number of individuals in its TCR sequencing and HLA analysis.

With random hexamers, about 0.5 to 1 ug RNA was reverse transcribed. It was immunoSEQ multiplex PCR that amplified TCR beta CDR3 across 54 Vbeta and 13 Jbeta. TCRdb ran MiXCR on the immunoSEQ multiplex PCR reads and lists one entry per CDR3 protein. The sample contains around 120,000 distinct CDR3 sequences, 85% to 95% of which appear only once. Turning to this clonotype: Its antigen is undetermined.

The rearrangement joins TRBV20-1 to TRBJ1-2, with D possibly TRBD1 on 5 matching bases. The source is a human donor with multiple sclerosis. The sequenced sample consisted of CD4+ T cells from PBMCs. CDR3 protein: CSASDPGGYGYTF. DNA of the CDR3: TGCAGTGCTAGCGACCCGGGGGGCTATGGCTACACCTTC.